Shown below are 23 T cell receptor beta chains from a single sample sequenced in a study of blood T cell repertoires in COVID-19. Method: immunoSEQ multiplex PCR; TCRdb's copy keeps in-frame clones and lacks some. The sample consists of more than 55,000 clones, roughly 92% of them appearing once. The sequenced sample was peripheral blood. Source of these receptors: a man in his fifties or sixties with active COVID-19.

This clone was seen just once. The rearrangement links TRBV28 to TRBJ2-1, with 9 bases fitting TRBD2. V was clipped by 3 bases and J by 3 bases; unmatched bases: 0. CDR3 length: 14 residues. Germline-derived CDR1 and CDR2 are MDHEN and SYDVKM. CDR3 sequence (DNA): TGTGCCAGCAGTTTTAGCGGGGGCTACAATGAGCAGTTCTTC. The encoded protein is CASSFSGGYNEQFF.

The chain carries TRBV2 and TRBJ2-3, with a weak D call TRBD2 (5 bases). CDR1 is SNHLY and CDR2 is FYNNEI in the germline V gene. V lost 6 bases, J lost 5 bases, and 12 bases lay in between. The CDR3 sequence is 13 residues long. The CDR3 DNA follows: TGTGCCAGCAGCGGGGATTCGGGAGATACGCAGTATTTT. The encoded protein is CASSGDSGDTQYF.

The genes are TRBV6-2 or TRBV6-3 and TRBJ2-7; 11 bases line up with TRBD1. This CDR3 comprises 14 residues. Germline V gene data show CDR1 as MNHEY and CDR2 as SVGEGT. The V and J ends lost 6 bases and 3 bases, in that order; junction bases with no gene match: 4. CDR3 loop: CASSSGTGGYEQYF. CDR3 bases: TGTGCCAGCAGCTCCGGGACAGGGGGCTACGAGCAGTACTTC.

This clone has just one count. The V and J genes are TRBV19 and TRBJ2-3; 9 bases agree with TRBD2. Germline CDR1 LNHDA, CDR2 SQIVND (reference sequence). Trimming at V came to 11 bases and at J to 1 base, leaving 7 bases not matched to a gene. The CDR3 totals 14 residues. CDR3: CASQRGAGTDTQYF. CDR3 sequence (DNA): TGTGCCTCCCAGCGGGGGGCCGGCACAGATACGCAGTATTTT.

J is TRBJ1-6 and V is TRBV6-5; possible D gene TRBD1, 6 bases. CDR3 length equals 14 residues. The germline CDR1 and CDR2 sequences are MNHEY and SVGAGI. With 8 bases removed from V and 7 bases from J, the gap between germline ends came to 15 bases. CDR3 in DNA: TGTGCCAGCCAGCAGGGGCTTTGGAATTCACCCCTCCACTTT. Its translation: CASQQGLWNSPLHF.

The chain is built from TRBV5-8 and TRBJ2-3; 9 bases map to TRBD1. V was clipped by 0 bases and J by 0 bases; unmatched bases: 8. This CDR3 region has 18 residues. Germline V gene lookup returns CDR1 SGHTS and CDR2 YDEGEE. The CDR3 spells CASSLAPPGQGSTDTQYF. CDR3 bases: TGTGCCAGCAGCTTGGCTCCACCGGGACAGGGTAGCACAGATACGCAGTATTTT.

V is TRBV3-1 (or the pseudogene TRBV3-2) and J is TRBJ1-2; 12 bases are shared with TRBD1. The length of the CDR3 is 16 residues. V gave up 4 bases and J gave up 7 bases; unmatched junction bases: 10. Germline loops: CDR1 LGHDT, CDR2 YNNKEL (reference sequence). Written as DNA, the CDR3 is TGTGCCAGCAGCCCAAACCCGGGACAGGGGGCGCGTGGCTACACCTTC. This translates into CASSPNPGQGARGYTF.

As concerns this clone: The junction and the germline gene differ at one end; a read error may be behind it. The V and J genes are TRBV5-6 and TRBJ2-7; TRBD1 agrees at 10 bases. In germline, CDR1 is SGHDT, CDR2 YYEEEE. The CDR3 is 15 residues long. CDR3 DNA sequence: TGTGCCAGCAGGTTGGGACAGGGGACGACCTACGAGCAGTACTTC. Translation: CASRLGQGTTYEQYF.

This chain uses TRBV2 with TRBJ1-2; D might be TRBD1 (6 bases). This CDR3 is 14 amino acids long. Trimming cost V 4 bases and J 7 bases, with 16 bases left between them. The germline gives CDR1 SNHLY, CDR2 FYNNEI. The CDR3 is CASSAGTFPSGYTF. DNA for the CDR3: TGTGCCAGCAGTGCAGGGACATTCCCTAGTGGCTACACCTTC.

The chain has TRBV5-1 and TRBJ2-2; D is possibly TRBD2 (5 bases). V dropped 0 bases and J dropped 6 bases, with 9 bases sitting between them. This CDR3 is built from 14 residues. CDR1 and CDR2 (germline): SGHRS, YFSETQ. DNA of the CDR3: TGCGCCAGCAGCTTGGCGCCCGGGGCCGGGGAGCTGTTTTTT. Protein: CASSLAPGAGELFF.

This chain links TRBV6-5 with TRBJ2-1; TRBD2 agrees at 8 bases. Germline loops: CDR1 MNHEY, CDR2 SVGAGI. The CDR3 is 13 amino acids. Trimming took 7 bases from V and 7 from J; bases not matched to a gene: 6. Here the CDR3 DNA reads TGTGCCAGCACGAAGACTAGCGATAATGAGCAGTTCTTC. It is translated as CASTKTSDNEQFF.

A single count supports this clone. The chain is built from TRBV7-2 and TRBJ1-4, with D perhaps TRBD1 (5 bases). Deletions cut 1 base from V and 5 bases from J, with 14 bases between. Germline loops: CDR1 SGHTA, CDR2 FQGNSA. The CDR3 consists of 16 residues. Written as DNA, the CDR3 is TGTGCCAGCAGCTTAGTGTCCGGGGGGGAAAATGAAAAACTGTTTTTT. It encodes CASSLVSGGENEKLFF.

The chain combines TRBV5-5 with TRBJ2-7; maybe TRBD1 (5 bases). Germline CDR1 is SGHKS and CDR2 is YYEKEE (reference sequence). Deletions cut 4 bases from V and 1 base from J, with 9 bases between. There are 13 residues in the CDR3. This chain's CDR3 is CASSLQGSYEQYF. The CDR3 DNA follows: TGTGCCAGCAGCCTTCAGGGTTCCTACGAGCAGTACTTC.

This clone is a singleton in its sample. The rearrangement links TRBV7-9 to TRBJ1-1; maybe TRBD1 (6 bases). The CDR3 covers 13 residues. Germline V gives CDR1 SEHNR, CDR2 FQNEAQ (reference sequence). Trimming shortened V by 6 bases and J by 5 bases, and 13 bases separated the two germline ends. The CDR3 sequence is CASRSTGNTEAFF. Here the CDR3 DNA reads TGTGCCAGCAGATCCACAGGGAATACTGAAGCTTTCTTT.

The genes are TRBV4-1 and TRBJ2-3; D may be TRBD2 (5 bases). CDR1 MGHRA and CDR2 YSYEKL come from the germline V gene. The CDR3 consists of 15 residues. V lost 0 bases and J 5 bases, leaving 12 bases between the germline ends. Written as DNA, the CDR3 is TGCGCCAGCAGCCAAGATGGAGGCTCCGTAGATACGCAGTATTTT. Its protein is CASSQDGGSVDTQYF.

CDR3 in DNA: TGTGCCAGCGGTCAGGGACATAACTATGGCTACACCTTC. Its protein product is CASGQGHNYGYTF. This chain links TRBV6-5 with TRBJ1-2; a weak D match, TRBD1 (6 bases). The CDR3 runs 13 residues. Germline V gene lookup returns CDR1 MNHEY and CDR2 SVGAGI. Trimming took off 8 bases at V and 1 base at J, with 11 bases between the two ends.

The V call is TRBV6-4, the J call TRBJ2-7, with a weak D call TRBD2 (5 bases). Trimming left V 2 bases short and J 12 bases short, with 17 bases between. Germline-derived CDR1 and CDR2 are MRHNA and SNTAGT. This CDR3 has 13 residues. Here the CDR3 reads CASSDPIRTLLYF. The CDR3 DNA sequence: TGTGCCAGCAGTGACCCAATAAGGACTTTGTTGTACTTC.

The gene calls are TRBV3-1 (or the pseudogene TRBV3-2) and TRBJ2-7; 10 positions match TRBD2. The V segment lost 8 bases and the J segment 2 bases; nucleotides outside the gene matches: 3. Germline V lookup: CDR1 LGHDT, CDR2 YNNKEL (reference sequence). The CDR3 length is 13 residues. CDR3 in amino acids: CASGGTSAYEQYF. The CDR3 DNA reads TGTGCCAGCGGCGGGACTAGCGCCTACGAGCAGTACTTC.

The V gene is TRBV19, the J gene TRBJ1-4; D possibly corresponds to TRBD1 (5 bases). Germline V lookup: CDR1 LNHDA, CDR2 SQIVND (reference sequence). V lost 3 bases and J 10 bases, leaving 18 bases between the germline ends. The length of the CDR3 is 15 residues. CDR3 sequence: CASSIEQGRLGKLFF. CDR3 coding DNA: TGTGCCAGTAGTATCGAGCAGGGCAGGCTCGGAAAACTGTTTTTT.

This chain uses TRBV6-5 with TRBJ2-5, with a possible D match to TRBD1 (6 bases). The V end was cut by 7 bases, the J end by 6 bases, with 18 bases between. The CDR3 length is 14 residues. Germline values: CDR1 MNHEY, CDR2 SVGAGI. CDR3 sequence: CASNPRGYPQTQYF. In DNA, the CDR3 is TGTGCCAGCAACCCCAGGGGATACCCGCAGACCCAGTACTTC.

This chain uses TRBV19 with TRBJ1-6, with 9 bases fitting TRBD1. After removal of 7 bases from V and 7 bases from J, the junction contained 11 bases not matched to a gene. Per the germline V gene, CDR1 is LNHDA and CDR2 is SQIVND (reference sequence). This CDR3 is 16 amino acids long. Written as DNA, the CDR3 is TGTGCCAGTATCGAGACAGGGGGGGTTCCAAATTCACCCCTCCACTTT. It specifies CASIETGGVPNSPLHF.

The chain employs TRBV2 and TRBJ2-7; 10 nucleotides align to TRBD1. The CDR3 sequence is 14 residues long. Germline values: CDR1 SNHLY, CDR2 FYNNEI. Unmatched junction bases numbered 2, after V lost 5 bases and J lost 1 base. The CDR3 protein is CASSRQGASYEQYF. The CDR3 DNA reads as TGTGCCAGCAGTAGACAGGGGGCGTCCTACGAGCAGTACTTC.

V and J are TRBV28 and TRBJ1-3, with 8 bases fitting TRBD1. V gave up 5 bases and J gave up 8 bases; unmatched junction bases: 5. CDR3 length: 13 amino acids. CDR1 and CDR2 (germline): MDHEN, SYDVKM. The CDR3 reads CASSLQGADTIYF. CDR3 DNA sequence: TGTGCCAGCAGTCTCCAGGGGGCGGACACCATATATTTT.